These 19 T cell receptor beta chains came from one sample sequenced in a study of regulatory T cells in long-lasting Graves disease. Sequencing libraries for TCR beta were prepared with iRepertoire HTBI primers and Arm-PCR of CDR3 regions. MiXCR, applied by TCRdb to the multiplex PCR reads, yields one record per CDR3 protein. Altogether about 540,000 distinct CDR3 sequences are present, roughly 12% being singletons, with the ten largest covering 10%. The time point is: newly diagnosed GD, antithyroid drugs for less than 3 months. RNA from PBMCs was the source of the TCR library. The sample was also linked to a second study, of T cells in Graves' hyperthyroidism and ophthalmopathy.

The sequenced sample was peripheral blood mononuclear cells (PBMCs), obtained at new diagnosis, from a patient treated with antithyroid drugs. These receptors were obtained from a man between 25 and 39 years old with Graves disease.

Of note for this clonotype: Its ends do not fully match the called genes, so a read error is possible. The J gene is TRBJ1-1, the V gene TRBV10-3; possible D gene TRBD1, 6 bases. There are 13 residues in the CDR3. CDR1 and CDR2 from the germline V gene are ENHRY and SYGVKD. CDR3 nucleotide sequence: TGTGCCGGCAGTTCCCCAGGGGACACTGAAGCCTTCTTT. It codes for CAGSSPGDTEAFF.

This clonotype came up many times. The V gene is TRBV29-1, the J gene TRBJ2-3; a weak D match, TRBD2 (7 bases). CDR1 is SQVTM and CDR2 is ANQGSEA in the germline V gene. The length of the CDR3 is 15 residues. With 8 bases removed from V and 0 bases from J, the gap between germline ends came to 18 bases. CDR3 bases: TGCAGCTCAATGGGAGGGGGAGTGAGCACAGATACGCAGTATTTT. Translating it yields CSSMGGGVSTDTQYF.

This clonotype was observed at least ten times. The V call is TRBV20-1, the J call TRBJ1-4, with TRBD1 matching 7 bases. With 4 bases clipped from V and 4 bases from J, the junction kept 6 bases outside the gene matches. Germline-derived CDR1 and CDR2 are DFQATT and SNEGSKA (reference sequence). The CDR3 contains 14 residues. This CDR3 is CSANRGGLNEKLFF. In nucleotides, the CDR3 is TGCAGTGCTAACAGGGGAGGGCTTAATGAAAAACTGTTTTTT.

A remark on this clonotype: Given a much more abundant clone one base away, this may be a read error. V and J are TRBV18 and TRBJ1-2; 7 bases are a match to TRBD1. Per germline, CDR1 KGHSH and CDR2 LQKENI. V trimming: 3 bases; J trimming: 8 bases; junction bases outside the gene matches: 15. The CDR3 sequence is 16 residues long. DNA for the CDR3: TGTGCCAGCTCACCCTTCGAACAGGGGTGGAATTCCGGCTACACCTTC. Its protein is CASSPFEQGWNSGYTF.

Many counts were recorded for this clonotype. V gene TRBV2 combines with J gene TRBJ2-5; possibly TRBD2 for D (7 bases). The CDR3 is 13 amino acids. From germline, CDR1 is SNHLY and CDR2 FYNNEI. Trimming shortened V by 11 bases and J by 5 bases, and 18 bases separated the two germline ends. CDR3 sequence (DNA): TGTGCCGGGAGGGACACGACATGGGAGACCCAGTACTTC. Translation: CAGRDTTWETQYF.

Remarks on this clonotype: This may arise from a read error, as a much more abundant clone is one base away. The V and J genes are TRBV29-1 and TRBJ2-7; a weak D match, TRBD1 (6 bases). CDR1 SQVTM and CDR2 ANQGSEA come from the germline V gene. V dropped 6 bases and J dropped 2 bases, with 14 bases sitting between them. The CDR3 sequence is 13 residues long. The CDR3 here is CSVLRQAPYEQYF. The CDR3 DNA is TGCAGCGTCTTGAGACAGGCGCCCTACGAGCAGTACTTC.

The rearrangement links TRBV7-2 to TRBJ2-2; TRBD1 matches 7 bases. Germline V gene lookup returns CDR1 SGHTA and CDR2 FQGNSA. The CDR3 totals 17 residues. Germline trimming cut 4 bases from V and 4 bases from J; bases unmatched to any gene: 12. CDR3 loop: CASSSLTGTDSTGELFF. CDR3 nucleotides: TGTGCCAGCAGCTCACTTACCGGGACAGACTCCACCGGGGAGCTGTTTTTT.

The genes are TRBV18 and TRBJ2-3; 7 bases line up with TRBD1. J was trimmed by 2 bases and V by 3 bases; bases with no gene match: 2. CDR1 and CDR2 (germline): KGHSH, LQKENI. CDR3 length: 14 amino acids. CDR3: CASSPTGNTDTQYF. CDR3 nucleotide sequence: TGTGCCAGCTCACCGACAGGGAACACAGATACGCAGTATTTT.

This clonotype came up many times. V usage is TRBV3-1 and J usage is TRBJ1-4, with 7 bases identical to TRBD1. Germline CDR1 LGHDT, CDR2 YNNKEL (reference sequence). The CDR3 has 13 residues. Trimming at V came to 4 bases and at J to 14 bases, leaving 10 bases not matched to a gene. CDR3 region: CASSPEWDSSLFF. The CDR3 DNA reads TGTGCCAGCAGCCCCGAATGGGACAGTAGCCTGTTTTTT. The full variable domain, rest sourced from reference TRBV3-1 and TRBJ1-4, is DTAVSQTPKYLVTQMGNDKSIKCEQNLGHDTMYWYKQDSKKFLKIMFSYNNKELIINETVPNRFSPKSPDKAHLNLHINSLELGDSAVYFCASSPEWDSSLFFGSGTQLSVL.

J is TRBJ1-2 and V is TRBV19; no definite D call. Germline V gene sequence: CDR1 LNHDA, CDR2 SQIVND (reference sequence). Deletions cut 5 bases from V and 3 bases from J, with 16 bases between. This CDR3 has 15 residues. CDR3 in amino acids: CASSAPRIRDYGYTF. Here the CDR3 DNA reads TGTGCCAGTAGTGCGCCCAGGATAAGGGACTATGGCTACACCTTC.

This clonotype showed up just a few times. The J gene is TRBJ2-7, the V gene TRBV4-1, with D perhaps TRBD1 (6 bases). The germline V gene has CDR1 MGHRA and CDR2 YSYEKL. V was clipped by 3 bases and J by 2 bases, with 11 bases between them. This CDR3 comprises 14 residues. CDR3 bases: TGCGCCAGCAGCCAGGGACAATTCACCTACGAGCAGTACTTC. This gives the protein CASSQGQFTYEQYF.

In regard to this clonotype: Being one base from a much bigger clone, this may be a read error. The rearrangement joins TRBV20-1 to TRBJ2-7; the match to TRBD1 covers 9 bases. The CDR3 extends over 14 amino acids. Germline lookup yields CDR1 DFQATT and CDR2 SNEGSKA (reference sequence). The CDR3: CSASPKDRGYEQHF. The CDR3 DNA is TGCAGTGCTAGTCCGAAGGACAGGGGTTACGAGCAGCACTTC.

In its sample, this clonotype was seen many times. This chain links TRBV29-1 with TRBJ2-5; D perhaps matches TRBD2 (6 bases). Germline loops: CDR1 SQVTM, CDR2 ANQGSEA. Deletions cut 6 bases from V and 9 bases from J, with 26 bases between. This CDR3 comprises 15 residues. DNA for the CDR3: TGCAGCGTCCAGTCCGGTCCTGCGGGGCCGGGGGCCCAGTACTTC. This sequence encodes CSVQSGPAGPGAQYF.

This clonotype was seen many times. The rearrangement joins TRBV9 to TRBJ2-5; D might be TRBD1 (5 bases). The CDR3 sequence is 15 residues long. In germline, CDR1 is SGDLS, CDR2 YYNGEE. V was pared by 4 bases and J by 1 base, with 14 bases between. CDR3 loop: CASSTTPGFQETQYF. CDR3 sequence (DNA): TGTGCCAGCAGCACGACCCCAGGGTTCCAAGAGACCCAGTACTTC.

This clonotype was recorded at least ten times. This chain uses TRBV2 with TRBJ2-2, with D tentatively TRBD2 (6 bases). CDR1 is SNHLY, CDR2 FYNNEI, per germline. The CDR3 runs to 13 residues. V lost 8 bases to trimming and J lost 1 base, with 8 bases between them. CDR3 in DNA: TGTGCCAGCCCGCGGGAGAACACCGGGGAGCTGTTTTTT. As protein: CASPRENTGELFF.

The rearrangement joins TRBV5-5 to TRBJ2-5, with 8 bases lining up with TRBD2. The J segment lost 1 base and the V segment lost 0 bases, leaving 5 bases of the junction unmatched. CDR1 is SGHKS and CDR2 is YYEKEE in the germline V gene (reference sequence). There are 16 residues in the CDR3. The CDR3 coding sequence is TGTGCCAGCAGCTTGGCCATAACTAGCGGCCAAGAGACCCAGTACTTC. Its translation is CASSLAITSGQETQYF.

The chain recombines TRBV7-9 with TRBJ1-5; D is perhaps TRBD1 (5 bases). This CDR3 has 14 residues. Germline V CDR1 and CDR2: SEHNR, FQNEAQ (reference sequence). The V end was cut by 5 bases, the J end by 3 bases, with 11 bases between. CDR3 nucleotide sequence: TGTGCCAGCAGCGCCACAGGCATCAATCAGCCCCAGCATTTT. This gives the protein CASSATGINQPQHF.

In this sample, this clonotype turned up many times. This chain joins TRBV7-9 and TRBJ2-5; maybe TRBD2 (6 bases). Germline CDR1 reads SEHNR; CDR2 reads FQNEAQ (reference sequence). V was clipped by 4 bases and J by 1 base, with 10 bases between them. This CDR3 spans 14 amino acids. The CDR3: CASSSLEGQETQYF. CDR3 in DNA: TGTGCCAGCAGCTCCCTGGAGGGCCAAGAGACCCAGTACTTC.

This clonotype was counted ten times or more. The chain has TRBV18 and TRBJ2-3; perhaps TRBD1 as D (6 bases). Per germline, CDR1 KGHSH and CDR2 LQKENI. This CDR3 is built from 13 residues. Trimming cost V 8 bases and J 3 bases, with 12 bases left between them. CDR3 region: CASTDSLTDTQYF. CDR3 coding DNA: TGTGCCAGCACGGACAGCCTTACAGATACGCAGTATTTT.